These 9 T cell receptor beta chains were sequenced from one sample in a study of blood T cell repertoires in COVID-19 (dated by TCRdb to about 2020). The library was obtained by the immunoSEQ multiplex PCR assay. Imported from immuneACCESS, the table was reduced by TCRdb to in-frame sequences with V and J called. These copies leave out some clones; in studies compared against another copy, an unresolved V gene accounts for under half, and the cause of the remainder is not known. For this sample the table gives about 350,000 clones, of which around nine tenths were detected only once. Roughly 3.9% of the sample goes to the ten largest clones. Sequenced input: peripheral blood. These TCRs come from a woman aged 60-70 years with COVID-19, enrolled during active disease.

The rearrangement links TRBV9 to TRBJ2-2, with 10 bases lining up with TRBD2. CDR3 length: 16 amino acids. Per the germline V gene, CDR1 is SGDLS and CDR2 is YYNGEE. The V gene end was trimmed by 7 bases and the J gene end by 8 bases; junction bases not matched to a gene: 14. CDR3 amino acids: CASSLLTSGVTGELFF. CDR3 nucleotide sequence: TGTGCCAGCTCCCTACTCACTAGCGGGGTTACAGGGGAGCTGTTTTTT.

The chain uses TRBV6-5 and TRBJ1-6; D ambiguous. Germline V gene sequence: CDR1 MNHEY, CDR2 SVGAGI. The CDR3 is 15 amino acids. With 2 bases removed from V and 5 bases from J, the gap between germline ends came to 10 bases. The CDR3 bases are TGTGCCAGCAGTTACGATCAGGCTCATAATTCACCCCTCCACTTT. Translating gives CASSYDQAHNSPLHF.

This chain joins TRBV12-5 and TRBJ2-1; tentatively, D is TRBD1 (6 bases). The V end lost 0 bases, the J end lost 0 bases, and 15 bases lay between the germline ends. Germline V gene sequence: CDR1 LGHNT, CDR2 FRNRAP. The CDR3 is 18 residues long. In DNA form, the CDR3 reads TGTGCTAGTGGTTTGGTAAAAGAGACAGGCCGCTCCTACAATGAGCAGTTCTTC. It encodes CASGLVKETGRSYNEQFF. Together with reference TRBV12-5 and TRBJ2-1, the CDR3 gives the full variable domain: DARVTQTPRHKVTEMGQEVTMRCQPILGHNTVFWYRQTMMQGLELLAYFRNRAPLDDSGMPKDRFSAEMPDATLATLKIQPSEPRDSAVYFCASGLVKETGRSYNEQFFGPGTRLTVL.

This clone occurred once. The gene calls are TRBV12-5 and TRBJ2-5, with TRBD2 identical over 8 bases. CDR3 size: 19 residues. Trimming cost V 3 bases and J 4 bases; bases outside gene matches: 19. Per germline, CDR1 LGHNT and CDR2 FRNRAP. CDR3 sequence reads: CASGFFEPAGGWVPETQYF. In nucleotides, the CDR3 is TGTGCTAGTGGTTTCTTTGAACCTGCGGGGGGATGGGTCCCAGAGACCCAGTACTTC.

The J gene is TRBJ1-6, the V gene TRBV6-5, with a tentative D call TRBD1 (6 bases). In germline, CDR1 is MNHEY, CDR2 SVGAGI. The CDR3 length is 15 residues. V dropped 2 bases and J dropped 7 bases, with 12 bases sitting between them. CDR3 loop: CASSYTGQLNSPLHF. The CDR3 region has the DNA TGTGCCAGCAGTTACACGGGACAATTGAATTCACCCCTCCACTTT.

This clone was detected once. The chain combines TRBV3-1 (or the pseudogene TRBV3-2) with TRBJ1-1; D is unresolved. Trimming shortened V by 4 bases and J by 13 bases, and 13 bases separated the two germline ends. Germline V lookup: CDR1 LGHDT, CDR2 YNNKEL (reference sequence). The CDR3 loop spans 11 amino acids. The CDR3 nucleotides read TGTGCCAGCAGCCTAAACGAAGTCGGTTTCTTT. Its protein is CASSLNEVGFF.

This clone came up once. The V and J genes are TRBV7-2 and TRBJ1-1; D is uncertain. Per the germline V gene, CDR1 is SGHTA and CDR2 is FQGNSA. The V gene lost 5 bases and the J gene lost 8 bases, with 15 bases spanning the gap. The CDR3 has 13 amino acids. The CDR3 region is CASSPRRGTEAFF. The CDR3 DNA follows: TGTGCCAGCAGCCCGCGTCGGGGAACCGAAGCTTTCTTT.

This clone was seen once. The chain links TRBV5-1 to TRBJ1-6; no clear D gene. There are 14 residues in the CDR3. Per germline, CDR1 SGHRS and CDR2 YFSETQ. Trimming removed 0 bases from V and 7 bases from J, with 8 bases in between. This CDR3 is CASSLVGGNSPLHF. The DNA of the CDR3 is TGCGCCAGCAGCTTGGTAGGAGGCAATTCACCCCTCCACTTT.

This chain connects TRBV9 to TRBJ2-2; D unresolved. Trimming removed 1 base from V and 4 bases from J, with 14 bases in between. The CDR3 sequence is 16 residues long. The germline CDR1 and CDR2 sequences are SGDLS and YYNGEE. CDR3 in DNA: TGTGCCAGCAGCGTAAACCCCCTAGTTTCCACCGGGGAGCTGTTTTTT. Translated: CASSVNPLVSTGELFF.